This TCR beta chain is from a study of blood T cell repertoires in COVID-19. Turning to the study itself: Both acute and convalescent COVID-19 samples were obtained from the United States, Italy and Spain.

This CDR3 has 15 residues. Looked up from germline, CDR1 is KGHDR and CDR2 is SFDVKD. After removal of 8 bases from V and 3 bases from J, the junction contained 9 bases not matched to a gene. This clone was detected once. Sequencing used immunoSEQ multiplex PCR; TCRdb keeps in-frame clones, though not all of them. The table lists approximately 270,000 clones, under 90% of them singletons, with approximately 2% in the top ten. The sample comprised PBMCs or T cells enriched from blood (not recorded which). The rearrangement links TRBV24-1 to TRBJ1-2; 9 bases map to TRBD1. The receptor comes from a woman in her fifties or sixties who had recovered from COVID-19. For the CDR3, the DNA is TGTGCCACCACGAGGGACAGGGATCGCGACTATGGCTACACCTTC. Its translation: CATTRDRDRDYGYTF.